This T cell receptor beta chain comes out of a study of CD8+ T cells in alopecia areata. Study-level results: Lesional scalp exceeded normal scalp in clonality, especially in alopecia totalis/universalis. Patients shared TCRs less clearly than mice did, possibly for HLA-related reasons. Scalp sequencing captures resident alphabeta T cells of normal skin too.

Remarks on this clone: Its antigen is not known.

Germline V gives CDR1 SGDLS, CDR2 YYNGEE. This CDR3 spans 15 amino acids. V gave up 3 bases and J gave up 3 bases; unmatched junction bases: 5. Extracted RNA was reverse transcribed, and the resulting cDNA served as sequencing template. Repertoires were generated with immunoSEQ multiplex PCR, while TCRdb's copy carries only in-frame clones and drops some. The table has around 150,000 clones, around 54% seen once; the top ten hold approximately 4.3%. The sequence derives from a human donor in good health. This chain joins TRBV9 and TRBJ2-1; 8 nucleotides agree with TRBD1. The sample consisted of CD4+ T cells sorted from blood. CDR3 in amino acids: CASSGRDRLYNEQFF. In nucleotides, the CDR3 is TGTGCCAGCAGCGGCCGGGACAGGCTCTACAATGAGCAGTTCTTC.